This T cell receptor (beta chain) was recorded in a study of cytomegalovirus exposure and HLA in healthy donors. Findings of the study overall: Productive status was seen about 90% or about 30% of the time for most TCR beta V segments in an earlier analysis. Among TCR beta chains of equal frequency, HLA-associated ones were more clonally expanded in a later analysis. In presence/absence analyses, roughly uniform sequencing depth across donors was assumed.

The junction had 6 bases not matched to a gene; V was cut back by 4 bases and J by 0 bases. The CDR3 consists of 16 residues. Germline V gives CDR1 SNHLY, CDR2 FYNNEI. The primer mix had 60 Vbeta and 13 Jbeta primers. Sequenced by immunoSEQ multiplex PCR; TCRdb stores in-frame clones only, minus some. Here the sample spans about 190,000 clones, about 89% being singletons. As regards this clone: The target antigen is unknown.

This TCR derives from a man aged 25-45 years in good health and CMV-seronegative. The chain couples TRBV2 to TRBJ1-1; 9 bases are shared with TRBD1. The sample comprised PBMCs. The CDR3 loop is CASSVSTGGVNTEAFF. The DNA for the CDR3 is TGTGCCAGCAGTGTCTCTACAGGGGGCGTGAACACTGAAGCTTTCTTT.